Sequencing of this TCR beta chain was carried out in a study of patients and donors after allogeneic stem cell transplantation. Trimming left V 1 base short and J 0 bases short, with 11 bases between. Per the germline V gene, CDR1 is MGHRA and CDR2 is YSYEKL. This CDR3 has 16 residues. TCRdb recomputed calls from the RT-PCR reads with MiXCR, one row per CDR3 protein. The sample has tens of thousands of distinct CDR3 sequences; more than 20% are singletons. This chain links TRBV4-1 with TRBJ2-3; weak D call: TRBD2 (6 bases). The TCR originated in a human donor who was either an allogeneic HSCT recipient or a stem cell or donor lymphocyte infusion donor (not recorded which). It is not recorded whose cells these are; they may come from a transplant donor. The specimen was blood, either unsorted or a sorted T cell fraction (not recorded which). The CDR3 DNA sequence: TGCGCCAGCAGCCAAGGGGAGACTAGTAGCACAGATACGCAGTATTTT. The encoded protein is CASSQGETSSTDTQYF.